The 3 T cell receptor beta chains reported below all come from one sample, sequenced in a study of blood T cell repertoires in COVID-19. This table comes from immunoSEQ multiplex PCR, and its TCRdb copy is limited to in-frame clones, with some not included. The sample holds fewer than 400,000 clones; around 85% are singletons and the top ten take under 2%. Sequencing was performed on PBMCs or T cells enriched from blood (not recorded which). The origin of the receptors is a woman aged 30 to 39 who had been exposed to COVID-19.

This clone was seen a single time. The J gene is TRBJ1-2, the V gene TRBV28, with a possible D match to TRBD1 (5 bases). Germline loops: CDR1 MDHEN, CDR2 SYDVKM. The CDR3 spans 13 residues. Trimming shortened V by 5 bases and J by 1 base, and 8 bases separated the two germline ends. The DNA for the CDR3 is TGTGCCAGCAGTCAACAGGTTAACTATGGCTACACCTTC. Amino acids: CASSQQVNYGYTF.

The chain has TRBV7-8 and TRBJ1-5; 7 bases are a match to TRBD1. With 3 bases clipped from V and 7 bases from J, the junction kept 6 bases outside the gene matches. The length of the CDR3 is 14 residues. In germline, CDR1 is SGHVS, CDR2 FQNEAQ. Written as DNA, the CDR3 is TGTGCCAGCAGCTTTGGCCACAGGGGCCAGCCCCAGCATTTT. This codes for CASSFGHRGQPQHF.

The chain employs TRBV7-2 and TRBJ1-2; D is unclear. The CDR3 sequence is 11 residues long. The ends were cut back, 3 bases at V and 8 bases at J, with 7 bases in the middle. Germline CDR1 is SGHTA and CDR2 is FQGNSA. The CDR3 spells CASSFASGYTF. The CDR3 DNA reads as TGTGCCAGCAGCTTTGCGTCGGGCTACACCTTC.